This T cell receptor beta chain was documented in a study of blood T cell repertoires in COVID-19. The wider study: The United States, Italy and Spain supplied acute and convalescent COVID-19 samples.

In germline, CDR1 is SGHTA, CDR2 FQGNSA. V was clipped by 3 bases and J by 4 bases; unmatched bases: 2. This CDR3 comprises 13 residues. Per the original data handling: The assay estimated nucleated cells by amplifying reference gene primers. Data came from immunoSEQ multiplex PCR; TCRdb stores just in-frame clones and leaves some out. For V, J and clone size, that table is used; D and trimming come from the DNA. The sample yields just under 150,000 clones, 89% seen once. This TCR came from a human donor in a cohort sampled during active COVID-19. The chain carries TRBV7-2 and TRBJ1-2; TRBD1 aligns across 7 bases. Sequencing was carried out using peripheral blood. The CDR3 loop is CASSFDRVYGYTF. Written as DNA, the CDR3 is TGTGCCAGCAGCTTCGACAGGGTCTATGGCTACACCTTC.